These 2 T cell receptor beta chains share one sample of origin, sequenced in a study of regulatory T cells in long-lasting Graves disease. As to time point: newly diagnosed GD, antithyroid drugs for less than 3 months. PBMC RNA served as the TCR library source. Building the TCR beta libraries relied on iRepertoire HTBI primers, and CDR3 regions underwent Arm-PCR. Each CDR3 protein gets one entry after TCRdb re-called the multiplex PCR reads with MiXCR. The repertoire includes a few hundred thousand distinct CDR3 sequences, about 19% of them detected once, and roughly 14% sits in the top ten. This specimen was peripheral blood mononuclear cells (PBMCs), taken at new diagnosis, from a patient treated with antithyroid drugs. All receptors derive from a female donor with Graves disease.

This clonotype occurred many times. The chain combines TRBV11-2 with TRBJ2-4; D remains unclear. Germline V gene lookup returns CDR1 SGHAT and CDR2 FQNNGV. CDR3 size: 15 residues. Trimming shortened V by 5 bases and J by 0 bases, and 11 bases separated the two germline ends. CDR3 sequence (DNA): TGTGCCAGCAGCGAGGCCACTGGAGCCAAAAACATTCAGTACTTC. Protein sequence: CASSEATGAKNIQYF.

V is TRBV6-5 and J is TRBJ2-7; 7 positions agree with TRBD1. CDR1 MNHEY and CDR2 SVGAGI come from the germline V gene. There are 13 residues in the CDR3. Trimming cost V 2 bases and J 4 bases; bases outside gene matches: 2. The CDR3 bases are TGTGCCAGCAGTTACGCACAGGGGTACGAGCAGTACTTC. Translating it yields CASSYAQGYEQYF.